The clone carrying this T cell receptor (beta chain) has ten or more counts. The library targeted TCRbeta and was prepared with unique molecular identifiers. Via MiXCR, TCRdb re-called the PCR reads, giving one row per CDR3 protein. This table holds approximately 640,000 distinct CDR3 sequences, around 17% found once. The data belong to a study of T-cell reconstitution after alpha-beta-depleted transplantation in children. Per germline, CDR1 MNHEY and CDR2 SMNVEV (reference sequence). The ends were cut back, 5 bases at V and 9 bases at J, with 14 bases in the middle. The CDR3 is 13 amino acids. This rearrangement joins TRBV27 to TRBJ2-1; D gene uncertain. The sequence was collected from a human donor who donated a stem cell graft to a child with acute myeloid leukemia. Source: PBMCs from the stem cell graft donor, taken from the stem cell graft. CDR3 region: CASSPEENTEQFF. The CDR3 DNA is TGTGCCAGCAGTCCTGAGGAGAATACTGAGCAGTTCTTC.